Below, 3 T cell receptor beta chains from the same sample are listed, as sequenced in a study of cytomegalovirus exposure and HLA in healthy donors. PCR amplification relied on 60 Vbeta primers (plus 13 Jbeta primers). Generated by immunoSEQ multiplex PCR, the TCRdb table keeps only in-frame clones and is missing some. The sample lists around 130,000 clones, just under 75% occurring once. The sample comprised PBMCs. These receptors all stem from a man aged 40-49 years in good health and CMV-seropositive.

This clone was recorded a few times. The chain links TRBV2 to TRBJ2-4; D gene ambiguous. The length of the CDR3 is 14 residues. Germline V lookup: CDR1 SNHLY, CDR2 FYNNEI. V gave up 3 bases and J gave up 6 bases, with 12 bases separating them. This CDR3 reads CASSEMSSRNIQYF. Written as DNA, the CDR3 is TGTGCCAGCAGTGAGATGAGTAGTCGAAACATTCAGTACTTC. Variable domain in full (rest from reference TRBV2 and TRBJ2-4): EPEVTQTPSHQVTQMGQEVILRCVPISNHLYFYWYRQILGQKVEFLVSFYNNEISEKSEIFDDQFSVERPDGSNFTLKIRSTKLEDSAMYFCASSEMSSRNIQYFGAGTRLSVL.

V is TRBV28 and J is TRBJ1-5; TRBD2 matches at 7 bases. The J call may be in error: the DNA end matches TRBJ2-3 better. This CDR3 is built from 16 residues. Germline V gene sequence: CDR1 MDHEN, CDR2 SYDVKM. The CDR3 loop is CASSPRGGVANQPQYF. CDR3 nucleotides: TGTGCCAGCAGTCCGCGTGGGGGGGTGGCCAATCAGCCCCAGTATTTT.

The chain couples TRBV6-1 to TRBJ2-7; 8 bases map to TRBD1. The CDR3 covers 13 residues. The germline V gene has CDR1 MNHNS and CDR2 SASEGT. V dropped 4 bases and J dropped 4; count of bases not matched to a gene: 3. DNA for the CDR3: TGTGCCAGCAGTGGGACAGGGAGGTACGAGCAGTACTTC. Amino acid sequence: CASSGTGRYEQYF.